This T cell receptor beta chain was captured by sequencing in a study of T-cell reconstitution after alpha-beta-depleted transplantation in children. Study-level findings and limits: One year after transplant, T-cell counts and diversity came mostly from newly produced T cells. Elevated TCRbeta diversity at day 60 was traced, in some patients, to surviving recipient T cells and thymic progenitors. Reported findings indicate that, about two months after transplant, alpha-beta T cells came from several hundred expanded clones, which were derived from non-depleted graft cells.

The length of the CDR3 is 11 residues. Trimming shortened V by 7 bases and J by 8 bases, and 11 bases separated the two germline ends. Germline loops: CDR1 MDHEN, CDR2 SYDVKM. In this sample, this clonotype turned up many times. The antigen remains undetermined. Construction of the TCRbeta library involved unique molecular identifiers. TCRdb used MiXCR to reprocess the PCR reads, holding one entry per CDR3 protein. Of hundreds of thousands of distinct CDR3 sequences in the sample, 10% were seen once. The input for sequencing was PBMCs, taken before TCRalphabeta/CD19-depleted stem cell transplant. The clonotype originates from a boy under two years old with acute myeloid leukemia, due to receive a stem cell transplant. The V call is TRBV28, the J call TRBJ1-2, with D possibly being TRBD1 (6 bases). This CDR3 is CASTKGGGYTF. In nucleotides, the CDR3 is TGTGCCAGCACTAAGGGGGGCGGCTACACCTTC.